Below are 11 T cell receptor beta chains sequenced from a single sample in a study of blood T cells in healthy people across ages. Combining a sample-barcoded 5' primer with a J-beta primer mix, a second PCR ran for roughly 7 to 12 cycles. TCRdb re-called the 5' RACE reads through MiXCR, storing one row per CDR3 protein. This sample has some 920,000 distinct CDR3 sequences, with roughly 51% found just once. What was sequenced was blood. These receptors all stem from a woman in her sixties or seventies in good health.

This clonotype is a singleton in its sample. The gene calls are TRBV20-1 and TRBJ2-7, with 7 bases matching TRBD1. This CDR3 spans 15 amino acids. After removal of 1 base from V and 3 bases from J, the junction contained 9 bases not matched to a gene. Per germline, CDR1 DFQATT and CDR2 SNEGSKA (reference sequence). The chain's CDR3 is CSARVTGARGYEQYF. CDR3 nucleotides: TGCAGTGCTAGAGTTACAGGGGCGAGAGGCTACGAGCAGTACTTC.

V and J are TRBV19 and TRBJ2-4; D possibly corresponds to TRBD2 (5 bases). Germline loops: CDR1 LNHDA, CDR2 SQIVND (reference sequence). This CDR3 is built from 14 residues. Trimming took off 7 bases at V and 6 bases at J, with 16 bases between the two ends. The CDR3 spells CASTTENRGNIQYF. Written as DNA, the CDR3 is TGTGCCAGTACCACTGAGAATCGGGGAAACATTCAGTACTTC.

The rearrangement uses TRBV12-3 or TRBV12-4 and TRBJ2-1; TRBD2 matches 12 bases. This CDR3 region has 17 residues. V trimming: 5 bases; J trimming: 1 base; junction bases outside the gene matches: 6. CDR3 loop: CASSRTSGVGSYNEQFF. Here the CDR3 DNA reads TGTGCCAGCAGTCGGACTAGCGGGGTGGGGTCCTACAATGAGCAGTTCTTC.

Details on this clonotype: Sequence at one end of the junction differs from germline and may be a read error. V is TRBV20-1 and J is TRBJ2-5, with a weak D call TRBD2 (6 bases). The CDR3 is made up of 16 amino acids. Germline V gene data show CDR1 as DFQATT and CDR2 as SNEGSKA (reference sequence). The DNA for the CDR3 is TGCAGTGCTCACAAAGGAGGGACGAACCCCCAAGAAACCCAGTACTTC. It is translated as CSAHKGGTNPQETQYF.

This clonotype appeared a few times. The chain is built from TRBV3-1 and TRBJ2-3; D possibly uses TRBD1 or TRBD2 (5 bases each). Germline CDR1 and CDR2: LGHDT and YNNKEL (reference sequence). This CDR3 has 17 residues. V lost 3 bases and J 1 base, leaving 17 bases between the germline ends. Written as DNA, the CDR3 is TGTGCCAGCAGCCACCCCCGAGGGGCCGGTTGCACAGATACGCAGTATTTT. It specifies CASSHPRGAGCTDTQYF.

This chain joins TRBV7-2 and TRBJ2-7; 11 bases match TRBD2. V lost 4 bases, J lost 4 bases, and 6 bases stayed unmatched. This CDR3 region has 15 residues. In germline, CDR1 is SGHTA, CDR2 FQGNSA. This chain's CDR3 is CASSSLAGGNYEQYF. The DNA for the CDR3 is TGTGCCAGCAGCTCATTAGCGGGAGGGAATTACGAGCAGTACTTC.

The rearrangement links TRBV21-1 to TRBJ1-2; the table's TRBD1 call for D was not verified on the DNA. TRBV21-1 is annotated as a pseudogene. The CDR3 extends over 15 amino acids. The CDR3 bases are TGTGCCAGCAGTATCACCGGGACAGGGGACTATGGCTACACCTTC. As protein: CASSITGTGDYGYTF.

The DNA for the CDR3 is TGTGCCAGCAGCTTAGGGAGGACTACCACAGATACGCAGTATTTT. Amino acids: CASSLGRTTTDTQYF. The chain joins TRBV7-2 to TRBJ2-3, with a tentative D call TRBD2 (6 bases). V lost 1 base to trimming and J lost 2 bases, with 10 bases between them. The CDR3 runs 15 residues. The V gene's germline CDR1 is SGHTA and CDR2 FQGNSA.

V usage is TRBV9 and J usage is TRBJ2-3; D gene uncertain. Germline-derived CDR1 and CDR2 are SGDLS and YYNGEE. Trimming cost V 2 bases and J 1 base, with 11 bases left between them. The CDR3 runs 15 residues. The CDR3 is CASSVQELGTDTQYF. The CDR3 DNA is TGTGCCAGCAGCGTTCAGGAGTTAGGCACAGATACGCAGTATTTT.

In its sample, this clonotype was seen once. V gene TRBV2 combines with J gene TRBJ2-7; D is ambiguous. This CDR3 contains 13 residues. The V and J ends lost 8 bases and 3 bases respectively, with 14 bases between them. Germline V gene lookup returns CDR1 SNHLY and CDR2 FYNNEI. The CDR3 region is CASSAIWGYEQYF. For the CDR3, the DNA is TGTGCCAGCTCAGCGATTTGGGGCTACGAGCAGTACTTC. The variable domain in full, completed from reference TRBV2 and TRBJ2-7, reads EPEVTQTPSHQVTQMGQEVILRCVPISNHLYFYWYRQILGQKVEFLVSFYNNEISEKSEIFDDQFSVERPDGSNFTLKIRSTKLEDSAMYFCASSAIWGYEQYFGPGTRLTVT.

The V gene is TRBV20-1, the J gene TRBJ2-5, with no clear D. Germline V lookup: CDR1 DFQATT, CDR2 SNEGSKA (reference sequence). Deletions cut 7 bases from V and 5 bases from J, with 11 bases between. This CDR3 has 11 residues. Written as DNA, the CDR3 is TGCAGTGTTGTATTCGGGGAGACCCAGTACTTC. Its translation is CSVVFGETQYF.